These 23 T cell receptor beta chains originate from one sample sequenced in a study of immune cell composition in non-small cell lung cancer (dated by TCRdb to about 2017). Library preparation employed the immunoSEQ multiplex PCR assay. As stored in TCRdb, this immuneACCESS dataset retains in-frame rearrangements with V and J assigned. A fraction of the clones does not appear; measured against another copy, unresolved V genes explain less than half of the discrepancy, and the remainder lacks a known reason. Recorded for this sample are fewer than 6,000 clones; roughly 78% of them occurred a single time. Under 8.5% of the sample rests with the top ten. The specimen was lung tumor tissue. The source is a human donor with non-small cell lung cancer.

A few counts support this clone. V and J are TRBV27 and TRBJ1-6, with 10 bases identical to TRBD1. The CDR3 has 15 amino acids. Trimming removed 2 bases from V and 9 bases from J; junction bases left unmatched: 4. Looked up from germline, CDR1 is MNHEY and CDR2 is SMNVEV (reference sequence). The chain's CDR3 is CASSLSGTGASPLHF. The CDR3 region has the DNA TGTGCCAGCAGTTTAAGCGGGACAGGGGCTTCACCCCTCCACTTT.

The V call is TRBV5-1, the J call TRBJ2-5, with 12 bases lining up with TRBD1. CDR3 size: 16 residues. Germline CDR1 SGHRS, CDR2 YFSETQ. The ends lost 3 bases at V and 4 bases at J; junction bases unmatched: 7. The chain's CDR3 is CASSSRGQGALETQYF. The CDR3 DNA reads as TGCGCCAGCAGCTCACGGGGACAGGGGGCATTAGAGACCCAGTACTTC.

This chain links TRBV7-9 with TRBJ2-1, with 11 nucleotides matching TRBD2. V trimming: 5 bases; J trimming: 4 bases; junction bases outside the gene matches: 7. The CDR3 extends over 16 amino acids. Per germline, CDR1 SEHNR and CDR2 FQNEAQ (reference sequence). CDR3 coding DNA: TGTGCCAGCAGCCATGGGACTAGCGGAGCTTACAATGAGCAGTTCTTC. Its protein is CASSHGTSGAYNEQFF.

V usage is TRBV5-5 and J usage is TRBJ1-5, with D possibly matching TRBD1 (6 bases). Per germline, CDR1 SGHKS and CDR2 YYEKEE (reference sequence). V was shortened by 1 base and J by 3 bases, with 14 bases between the two germline ends. The CDR3 consists of 16 residues. Here the CDR3 reads CASSLSTGGLNQPQHF. The CDR3 nucleotides read TGTGCCAGCAGCTTGTCGACGGGGGGCCTCAATCAGCCCCAGCATTTT.

V gene TRBV30 combines with J gene TRBJ1-2; tentatively, D is TRBD1 (5 bases). Trimming stripped 2 bases from V and 1 base from J, with 17 bases between. CDR3 length: 16 residues. CDR1 is GTSNPN, CDR2 SVGIG, per germline (reference sequence). The CDR3 DNA reads TGTGCCTGGAGTAGGGGCCGGGGGGAATATAACTATGGCTACACCTTC. Protein: CAWSRGRGEYNYGYTF.

The rearrangement uses TRBV6-5 and TRBJ1-1; no clear D. V lost 5 bases, J lost 0 bases, and 13 bases lay in between. The CDR3 has 15 residues. Per the germline V gene, CDR1 is MNHEY and CDR2 is SVGAGI. CDR3 amino acids: CASSRDGRMNTEAFF. The CDR3 nucleotides are TGTGCCAGCAGTCGTGATGGGAGGATGAACACTGAAGCTTTCTTT.

The chain carries TRBV7-9 and TRBJ2-2; D unresolved. This CDR3 has 12 residues. The germline V gene encodes CDR1 SEHNR and CDR2 FQNEAQ (reference sequence). V lost 7 bases, J lost 5 bases, and 8 bases lay in between. The CDR3 region has the DNA TGTGCCAGCACCCAAATGACCGGGGAGCTGTTTTTT. Protein sequence: CASTQMTGELFF.

This clone was recorded once. The same CDR3 arises from other DNA sequences in this sample as well. The chain has TRBV7-2 and TRBJ2-7; no clear D gene. The V gene's germline CDR1 is SGHTA and CDR2 FQGNSA. This CDR3 spans 15 amino acids. Trimming removed 5 bases from V and 2 bases from J, with 16 bases in between. CDR3 region: CASSPVMSTTYEQYF. The CDR3 bases are TGTGCCAGCAGCCCCGTAATGAGTACCACCTACGAGCAGTACTTC.

The chain is built from TRBV11-2 and TRBJ2-3, with 7 bases lining up with TRBD2. The CDR3 has 14 amino acids. Germline V gene sequence: CDR1 SGHAT, CDR2 FQNNGV. V shed 3 bases and J 3 bases; nucleotides not matched to a gene: 3. Written as DNA, the CDR3 is TGTGCCAGCAGCTTCTGGGACTATACAGATACGCAGTATTTT. It translates to CASSFWDYTDTQYF.

The CDR3 is CASSLAGTGILRVEQFF. The CDR3 nucleotides read TGTGCCAGCTCACTAGCCGGGACAGGTATCCTTAGGGTTGAGCAGTTCTTC. The V call is TRBV18, the J call TRBJ2-1; 8 bases are a match to TRBD1. V dropped 4 bases and J dropped 9; count of bases not matched to a gene: 17. This CDR3 contains 17 residues. Germline assignment: CDR1 KGHSH and CDR2 LQKENI.

This clone showed up just a few times. The CDR3 reads CASSPGGTEAFF. As DNA, the CDR3 is TGTGCCAGCTCCCCAGGGGGCACTGAAGCTTTCTTT. The chain has TRBV11-2 and TRBJ1-1; 7 nucleotides agree with TRBD1. The CDR3 runs to 12 residues. The ends lost 8 bases at V and 4 bases at J; junction bases unmatched: 4. Germline-derived CDR1 and CDR2 are SGHAT and FQNNGV.

The chain has TRBV18 and TRBJ1-2; 7 nucleotides line up with TRBD1. The germline V gene encodes CDR1 KGHSH and CDR2 LQKENI. The CDR3 is made up of 15 amino acids. V lost 4 bases and J lost 8; bases outside the gene matches: 13. The CDR3 here is CASSLSRDSARGYTF. CDR3 in DNA: TGTGCCAGCTCACTAAGTCGGGACAGCGCCAGGGGCTACACCTTC.

The V and J genes are TRBV10-3 and TRBJ2-7, with D tentatively TRBD2 (6 bases). Germline CDR1 ENHRY, CDR2 SYGVKD. The CDR3 has 10 amino acids. V was trimmed by 9 bases and J by 5 bases, leaving 8 bases between them. Here the CDR3 reads CAIGRNEQYF. The CDR3 coding sequence is TGTGCCATAGGGAGGAACGAGCAGTACTTC.

The CDR3 region is CASSSTGGFTYEQYF. The CDR3 nucleotides are TGTGCCAGCAGTTCCACAGGGGGCTTTACCTACGAGCAGTACTTC. The chain uses TRBV7-2 and TRBJ2-7; 9 bases map to TRBD1. The CDR3 sequence is 15 residues long. CDR1 and CDR2 (germline): SGHTA, FQGNSA. The trim removed 6 bases at V and 2 bases at J, leaving 8 bases unmatched.

The rearrangement links TRBV5-5 to TRBJ1-6; 7 positions match TRBD1. This CDR3 comprises 15 residues. V shed 0 bases and J 9 bases; nucleotides not matched to a gene: 6. Germline CDR1 SGHKS, CDR2 YYEKEE (reference sequence). DNA for the CDR3: TGTGCCAGCAGCTTGGACGGGGACAGCGGTTCACCCCTCCACTTT. It codes for CASSLDGDSGSPLHF.

The V and J genes are TRBV27 and TRBJ2-1; TRBD2 matches at 11 bases. Germline V gives CDR1 MNHEY, CDR2 SMNVEV (reference sequence). This CDR3 comprises 15 residues. Trimming cost V 6 bases and J 4 bases; bases outside gene matches: 5. The chain's CDR3 is CASRTGTSGYNEQFF. The CDR3 region has the DNA TGTGCCAGCAGGACTGGGACTAGCGGTTACAATGAGCAGTTCTTC.

The chain has TRBV4-1 and TRBJ1-1, with a weak D call TRBD1 (6 bases). There are 15 residues in the CDR3. Trimming took 1 base from V and 1 from J, leaving 10 bases between them. The germline gives CDR1 MGHRA, CDR2 YSYEKL. CDR3 nucleotide sequence: TGCGCCAGCAGCCAAGGAGGGGGGGGGAACACTGAAGCTTTCTTT. It translates to CASSQGGGGNTEAFF.

About this clone itself: Mismatch with germline at one junction end may stem from a read error. This rearrangement joins TRBV2 to TRBJ2-7; D might be TRBD1 (7 bases). This CDR3 spans 14 amino acids. CDR1 and CDR2 from the germline V gene are SNHLY and FYNNEI. CDR3 sequence reads: CASEGGGVSFEQYF. The CDR3 DNA is TGTGCCAGCGAAGGGGGCGGGGTTTCCTTCGAGCAGTACTTC.

The chain couples TRBV27 to TRBJ2-3; a possible D gene is TRBD2 (7 bases). Germline V gives CDR1 MNHEY, CDR2 SMNVEV (reference sequence). The length of the CDR3 is 15 residues. Between the trimmed V and J ends, which lost 6 bases and 0 bases, there was a span of 13 bases. CDR3: CASSPGGSSTDTQYF. The CDR3 DNA reads as TGTGCCAGCAGCCCGGGGGGCAGCAGCACAGATACGCAGTATTTT.

The chain uses TRBV5-6 and TRBJ1-5; 7 bases are shared with TRBD1. The ends lost 0 bases at V and 3 bases at J; junction bases unmatched: 6. This CDR3 comprises 16 residues. The V gene's germline CDR1 is SGHDT and CDR2 YYEEEE. The CDR3 nucleotides read TGTGCCAGCAGCTTGGCGGGGACAGCCCTCAATCAGCCCCAGCATTTT. It is translated as CASSLAGTALNQPQHF.

The V gene is TRBV7-2, the J gene TRBJ2-3; D gene ambiguous. The V gene lost 5 bases and the J gene lost 0 bases, with 12 bases spanning the gap. Germline V gene sequence: CDR1 SGHTA, CDR2 FQGNSA. The CDR3 covers 15 residues. The CDR3 nucleotides are TGTGCCAGCAGCCCTTGGGCCCCTAGCACAGATACGCAGTATTTT. Its translation is CASSPWAPSTDTQYF.

The chain uses TRBV19 and TRBJ1-2; 8 nucleotides align to TRBD1. Germline V CDR1 and CDR2: LNHDA, SQIVND (reference sequence). Unmatched junction bases numbered 5, after V lost 0 bases and J lost 2 bases. CDR3 size: 16 residues. CDR3 amino acids: CASSIDLTGGNYGYTF. The CDR3 nucleotides read TGTGCCAGTAGTATAGATCTAACAGGGGGAAACTATGGCTACACCTTC.

In this sample, this clone turned up once. This chain joins TRBV7-9 and TRBJ1-3; TRBD1 matches 9 bases. The CDR3 is 18 residues long. With V trimmed by 4 bases and J by 0 bases, 10 bases remained unmatched. Germline lookup yields CDR1 SEHNR and CDR2 FQNEAQ (reference sequence). CDR3: CASSWATGGGFSGNTIYF. CDR3 bases: TGTGCCAGCAGCTGGGCTACAGGGGGCGGCTTCTCTGGAAACACCATATATTTT.